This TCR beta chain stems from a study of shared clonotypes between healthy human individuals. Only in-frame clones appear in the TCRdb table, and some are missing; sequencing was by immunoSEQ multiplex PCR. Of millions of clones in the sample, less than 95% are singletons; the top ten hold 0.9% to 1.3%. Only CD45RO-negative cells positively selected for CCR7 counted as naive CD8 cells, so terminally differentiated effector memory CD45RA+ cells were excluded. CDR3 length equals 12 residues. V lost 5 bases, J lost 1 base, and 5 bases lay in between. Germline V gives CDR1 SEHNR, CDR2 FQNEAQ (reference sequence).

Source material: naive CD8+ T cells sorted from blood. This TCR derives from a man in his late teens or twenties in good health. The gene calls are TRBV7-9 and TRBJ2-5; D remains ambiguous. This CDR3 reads CASSHFQETQYF. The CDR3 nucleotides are TGTGCCAGCAGCCACTTCCAAGAGACCCAGTACTTC.